Presented here are 31 T cell receptor beta chains from one specimen sequenced in a study of shared clonotypes between healthy human individuals. Measured with immunoSEQ multiplex PCR; TCRdb has only the in-frame clones, and not every one. The data hold about 600,000 clones, with roughly 97% observed a single time. Sequenced input: naive CD4+ T cells sorted from blood. Documented subset: CD45RA+ positively selected. The receptors here all came from a woman in her 30s in good health.

A single count supports this clone. This rearrangement joins TRBV25-1 to TRBJ2-5; 12 positions match TRBD2. Per germline, CDR1 MGHDK and CDR2 SYGVNS. This CDR3 is 15 amino acids long. V lost 3 bases, J lost 4 bases, and 3 bases stayed unmatched. CDR3 region: CASSETSGSGETQYF. CDR3 nucleotides: TGTGCCAGCAGTGAGACTAGCGGGAGTGGAGAGACCCAGTACTTC.

The rearrangement links TRBV5-1 to TRBJ1-2; 8 nucleotides line up with TRBD1. Germline values: CDR1 SGHRS, CDR2 YFSETQ. The J segment lost 8 bases and the V segment lost 3 bases, leaving 9 bases of the junction unmatched. The CDR3 runs to 14 residues. CDR3 region: CASSSDRGIFGYTF. The DNA of the CDR3 is TGCGCCAGCAGCTCTGACAGGGGAATCTTCGGCTACACCTTC.

The genes are TRBV2 and TRBJ1-1; tentative D call: TRBD1 (5 bases). The CDR3 has 14 residues. The germline gives CDR1 SNHLY, CDR2 FYNNEI. V was trimmed by 2 bases and J by 5 bases, leaving 12 bases between them. CDR3 sequence reads: CASSEYGARTEAFF. The CDR3 DNA reads as TGTGCCAGCAGTGAATATGGGGCACGGACTGAAGCTTTCTTT.

V usage is TRBV5-1 and J usage is TRBJ2-3; D remains unclear. The germline V and J ends were trimmed by 0 bases and 1 base, with 9 bases remaining between them. Germline lookup yields CDR1 SGHRS and CDR2 YFSETQ. The CDR3 has 15 residues. The chain's CDR3 is CASSLATEGTDTQYF. The CDR3 bases are TGCGCCAGCAGCTTGGCCACTGAGGGCACAGATACGCAGTATTTT.

This rearrangement joins TRBV25-1 to TRBJ2-5; D unclear. Germline CDR1 MGHDK, CDR2 SYGVNS. This CDR3 has 14 residues. Trimming pared 1 base from V and 1 base from J, leaving 7 bases between. CDR3 amino acids: CASSESFPQETQYF. The CDR3 coding sequence is TGTGCCAGCAGTGAATCCTTTCCCCAAGAGACCCAGTACTTC.

The rearrangement joins TRBV6-5 to TRBJ2-7, with 8 bases fitting TRBD1. Germline trimming cut 5 bases from V and 0 bases from J; bases unmatched to any gene: 3. Germline CDR1 is MNHEY and CDR2 is SVGAGI. The CDR3 runs 14 residues. For the CDR3, the DNA is TGTGCCAGCAGTCAGGGGGCGCCCTCCTACGAGCAGTACTTC. Its translation is CASSQGAPSYEQYF.

V is TRBV12-1 and J is TRBJ1-1; the table names TRBD1, a call not compared with the DNA. TRBV12-1 is noted as a pseudogene. The CDR3 length is 15 residues. CDR3 bases: TGTGCCAGCCCCCGCCCGGGACACTATAACACTGAAGCTTTCTTT. It translates to CASPRPGHYNTEAFF.

The chain uses TRBV5-6 and TRBJ2-5, with TRBD1 matching 7 bases. The J call is in doubt because the DNA end fits TRBJ2-7 better. The CDR3 length is 15 residues. Germline V gives CDR1 SGHDT, CDR2 YYEEEE. The CDR3 spells CASSYRQGKFYEQYF. CDR3 nucleotides: TGTGCCAGCAGCTACCGACAGGGCAAGTTCTACGAGCAGTACTTC.

The rearrangement uses TRBV4-1 and TRBJ2-3; no definite D call. The germline V gene has CDR1 MGHRA and CDR2 YSYEKL. The V gene lost 4 bases and the J gene lost 4 bases, with 12 bases spanning the gap. The CDR3 loop spans 14 amino acids. The CDR3 sequence: CASSPRLAPDTQYF. Here the CDR3 DNA reads TGCGCCAGCAGCCCCCGATTAGCCCCAGATACGCAGTATTTT.

The V call is TRBV28, the J call TRBJ1-5, with 8 bases identical to TRBD1. The V gene end was trimmed by 4 bases and the J gene end by 5 bases; junction bases not matched to a gene: 7. The germline gives CDR1 MDHEN, CDR2 SYDVKM. This CDR3 region has 15 residues. The CDR3 nucleotides read TGTGCCAGCAGTTCCACCCGACAGGGGTATCAGCCCCAGCATTTT. Residues: CASSSTRQGYQPQHF.

V usage is TRBV5-1 and J usage is TRBJ2-5, with no clear D. The CDR3 loop spans 12 amino acids. V shed 0 bases and J shed 5 bases, with 5 bases lying between them. The germline V gene encodes CDR1 SGHRS and CDR2 YFSETQ. The CDR3 here is CASSLVAETQYF. As DNA, the CDR3 is TGCGCCAGCAGCTTGGTCGCGGAGACCCAGTACTTC.

The gene calls are TRBV25-1 and TRBJ2-1, with 8 bases fitting TRBD1. Germline loops: CDR1 MGHDK, CDR2 SYGVNS. The J segment lost 5 bases and the V segment lost 4 bases, leaving 10 bases of the junction unmatched. The CDR3 runs to 16 residues. The CDR3 protein is CASSVLRDRSNNEQFF. CDR3 DNA sequence: TGTGCCAGCAGTGTCCTCCGGGACAGGTCCAACAATGAGCAGTTCTTC.

The chain couples TRBV28 to TRBJ2-2, with TRBD2 matching over 8 bases. Per germline, CDR1 MDHEN and CDR2 SYDVKM. The CDR3 is 16 residues long. V was clipped by 1 base and J by 5 bases; unmatched bases: 6. CDR3 loop: CASSLYRSSGTGELFF. The DNA of the CDR3 is TGTGCCAGCAGTTTATACCGGTCTAGCGGGACCGGGGAGCTGTTTTTT. The variable domain in full, completed from reference TRBV28 and TRBJ2-2, reads DVKVTQSSRYLVKRTGEKVFLECVQDMDHENMFWYRQDPGLGLRLIYFSYDVKMKEKGDIPEGYSVSREKKERFSLILESASTNQTSMYLCASSLYRSSGTGELFFGEGSRLTVL.

The rearrangement links TRBV15 to TRBJ2-1, with 7 positions matching TRBD2. This CDR3 has 16 amino acids. V shed 3 bases and J 0 bases; nucleotides not matched to a gene: 5. Germline V lookup: CDR1 LNHNV, CDR2 YYDKDF (reference sequence). CDR3 nucleotide sequence: TGTGCCACCAGCAGTTTGGGGGGGTACTCCTACAATGAGCAGTTCTTC. Translated: CATSSLGGYSYNEQFF.

This chain's CDR3 is CASRGLRDSEKLFF. CDR3 in DNA: TGTGCCAGCAGGGGCCTCCGGGACAGCGAAAAACTGTTTTTT. The chain uses TRBV27 and TRBJ1-4; the match to TRBD1 covers 7 bases. The junction had 9 bases not matched to a gene; V was cut back by 6 bases and J by 8 bases. Germline V gives CDR1 MNHEY, CDR2 SMNVEV (reference sequence). The length of the CDR3 is 14 residues.

The rearrangement joins TRBV5-1 to TRBJ1-1; maybe TRBD1 (6 bases). V dropped 0 bases and J dropped 4 bases, with 13 bases sitting between them. This CDR3 is built from 15 residues. Germline lookup yields CDR1 SGHRS and CDR2 YFSETQ. The CDR3 coding sequence is TGCGCCAGCAGCTTGGCCAACGGGGGGCCCACTGAAGCTTTCTTT. Amino acid sequence: CASSLANGGPTEAFF.

CDR3 coding DNA: TGTGCCAGCAGCCCCGAGGCAGGGGGATACGAGCAGTACTTC. Amino acids: CASSPEAGGYEQYF. The chain recombines TRBV11-3 with TRBJ2-7; 7 bases align to TRBD1. CDR1 SGHNT and CDR2 YENEEA come from the germline V gene. V lost 5 bases to trimming and J lost 4 bases; unmatched junction nucleotides: 8. The CDR3 runs to 14 residues. The entire variable domain, with the rest obtained from reference TRBV11-3 and TRBJ2-7, is as follows: EAGVVQSPRYKIIEKKQPVAFWCNPISGHNTLYWYLQNLGQGPELLIRYENEEAVDDSQLPKDRFSAERLKGVDSTLKIQPAELGDSAVYLCASSPEAGGYEQYFGPGTRLTVT.

This clone appeared a single time. V gene TRBV7-9 combines with J gene TRBJ1-3; TRBD1 matches at 7 bases. The junction had 11 bases not matched to a gene; V was cut back by 6 bases and J by 9 bases. The CDR3 is 14 amino acids. Germline CDR1 and CDR2: SEHNR and FQNEAQ (reference sequence). CDR3 protein: CASSSTRDSRTIYF. As DNA, the CDR3 is TGTGCCAGCAGTTCTACCCGGGACAGTCGCACCATATATTTT.

V is TRBV5-1 and J is TRBJ1-4; D not resolved. Germline-derived CDR1 and CDR2 are SGHRS and YFSETQ. The CDR3 covers 15 residues. Trimming removed 6 bases from V and 2 bases from J, with 14 bases in between. Here the CDR3 reads CASKDLQKTNEKLFF. The CDR3 bases are TGCGCCAGCAAAGACCTCCAGAAGACTAATGAAAAACTGTTTTTT.

This clone was recorded once. The chain recombines TRBV11-2 with TRBJ2-1, with a weak D call TRBD2 (6 bases). Germline assignment: CDR1 SGHAT and CDR2 FQNNGV. This CDR3 contains 15 residues. The V and J ends lost 4 bases and 12 bases respectively, with 22 bases between them. As DNA, the CDR3 is TGTGCCAGCAGCTGGGCCGGGACTGGGCGTGGAGGGCAGTTCTTC. Encoded protein: CASSWAGTGRGGQFF. Based on the CDR3 plus reference TRBV11-2 and TRBJ2-1, the full variable domain is EAGVAQSPRYKIIEKRQSVAFWCNPISGHATLYWYQQILGQGPKLLIQFQNNGVVDDSQLPKDRFSAERLKGVDSTLKIQPAKLEDSAVYLCASSWAGTGRGGQFFGPGTRLTVL.

This clone was recorded only once. This chain joins TRBV10-2 and TRBJ2-3; possible D gene TRBD2, 6 bases. CDR1 WSHSY and CDR2 SAAADI come from the germline V gene. This CDR3 has 18 residues. V gave up 0 bases and J gave up 2 bases, with 18 bases separating them. CDR3 DNA sequence: TGCGCCAGCAGTGAGTCCGGGGACTCTCTAGGTTTCACAGATACGCAGTATTTT. Its translation: CASSESGDSLGFTDTQYF.

The genes are TRBV19 and TRBJ1-2, with TRBD1 identical over 10 bases. From germline, CDR1 is LNHDA and CDR2 SQIVND (reference sequence). Germline trimming cut 5 bases from V and 7 bases from J; bases unmatched to any gene: 7. The CDR3 extends over 14 amino acids. CDR3 in amino acids: CASSARTGGFGYTF. CDR3 sequence (DNA): TGTGCCAGTAGTGCCCGGACAGGGGGGTTTGGCTACACCTTC.

The CDR3 DNA reads TGTGCCAGCAGCCAAGATCTTGGGCACAATGAGCAGTTCTTC. It encodes CASSQDLGHNEQFF. The rearrangement joins TRBV14 to TRBJ2-1, with D uncertain. CDR3 length: 14 amino acids. Germline V gene data show CDR1 as SGHDN and CDR2 as FVKESK. V lost 0 bases to trimming and J lost 5 bases, with 8 bases between them.

The chain is built from TRBV2 and TRBJ2-2; 10 bases match TRBD2. The V gene's germline CDR1 is SNHLY and CDR2 FYNNEI. Trimming cost V 4 bases and J 2 bases; bases outside gene matches: 4. The CDR3 spans 16 residues. CDR3: CASSGTSGANTGELFF. The CDR3 DNA is TGTGCCAGCAGTGGGACTAGCGGAGCTAACACCGGGGAGCTGTTTTTT. The full variable domain, in which reference TRBV2 and TRBJ2-2 provide the parts outside the CDR3, is EPEVTQTPSHQVTQMGQEVILRCVPISNHLYFYWYRQILGQKVEFLVSFYNNEISEKSEIFDDQFSVERPDGSNFTLKIRSTKLEDSAMYFCASSGTSGANTGELFFGEGSRLTVL.

The V and J genes are TRBV18 and TRBJ2-7; D may be TRBD2 (6 bases). Trimming pared 2 bases from V and 2 bases from J, leaving 13 bases between. This CDR3 is 15 amino acids long. Germline-derived CDR1 and CDR2 are KGHSH and LQKENI. CDR3 loop: CASSPTPGAPYEQYF. CDR3 in DNA: TGTGCCAGCTCACCAACTCCGGGAGCCCCCTACGAGCAGTACTTC.

The CDR3 sequence: CASSYGLAGFEQYF. In nucleotides, the CDR3 is TGTGCCAGCAGTTACGGGCTAGCGGGATTTGAGCAGTACTTC. The V gene is TRBV6-6, the J gene TRBJ2-7; TRBD2 aligns across 9 bases. This CDR3 has 14 residues. Trimming at V came to 2 bases and at J to 7 bases, leaving 6 bases not matched to a gene. From germline, CDR1 is MNHNY and CDR2 SVGAGI (reference sequence).

The rearrangement links TRBV2 to TRBJ2-5, with TRBD1 as a possible D gene (6 bases). Germline loops: CDR1 SNHLY, CDR2 FYNNEI. Trimming pared 6 bases from V and 5 bases from J, leaving 13 bases between. The CDR3 runs 13 residues. Here the CDR3 DNA reads TGTGCCAGCAGAACAGGGATGTGGGAGACCCAGTACTTC. It encodes CASRTGMWETQYF.

This rearrangement joins TRBV9 to TRBJ2-4; 8 bases map to TRBD2. The CDR3 contains 13 residues. The V gene's germline CDR1 is SGDLS and CDR2 YYNGEE. Trimming at V came to 3 bases and at J to 10 bases, leaving 6 bases not matched to a gene. CDR3 sequence (DNA): TGTGCCAGCAGCGGAAGCGGGGGTAGAATTCAGTACTTC. Amino acid sequence: CASSGSGGRIQYF.

The rearrangement uses TRBV6-5 and TRBJ1-2; tentatively, D is TRBD1 (6 bases). The CDR3 loop spans 16 amino acids. Trimming took 0 bases from V and 7 from J, leaving 18 bases between them. Germline lookup yields CDR1 MNHEY and CDR2 SVGAGI. The CDR3 loop reads CASSYSHRVGSPGYTF. CDR3 coding DNA: TGTGCCAGCAGTTACTCGCACAGGGTGGGGAGTCCTGGCTACACCTTC.

The J gene is TRBJ1-4, the V gene TRBV5-1; 8 bases line up with TRBD1. The CDR3 covers 14 residues. From germline, CDR1 is SGHRS and CDR2 YFSETQ. After removal of 4 bases from V and 6 bases from J, the junction contained 5 bases not matched to a gene. The CDR3 loop reads CASSQDRVDEKLFF. The CDR3, as DNA: TGCGCCAGCAGCCAGGACAGGGTGGATGAAAAACTGTTTTTT.

The rearrangement links TRBV7-6 to TRBJ2-6, with D tentatively TRBD1 (7 bases). The CDR3 totals 18 residues. CDR1 is SGHVS, CDR2 FNYEAQ, per germline. V lost 3 bases and J 2 bases, leaving 17 bases between the germline ends. CDR3 residues: CASSFVQGEAAGANVLTF. The CDR3 DNA sequence: TGTGCCAGCAGCTTTGTCCAGGGGGAGGCGGCTGGGGCCAACGTCCTGACTTTC.